Detailed here is one T cell receptor (beta chain). Mismatch with germline at one junction end may stem from a read error. These data originate in a study of cytotoxic CD8 clonotypes in ibrutinib-treated CLL. The CDR3 sequence is 13 residues long. Germline V gene data show CDR1 as SNHLY and CDR2 as FYNNEI. TCRdb's copy holds only in-frame clones and misses some; the assay was immunoSEQ multiplex PCR. Of tens of thousands of clones listed, around 83% were seen once; the top ten hold approximately 5.4%. Sample: PBMCs, taken before ibrutinib treatment. The chain carries TRBV2 and TRBJ2-7; D unresolved. This TCR was recovered from a human donor with chronic lymphocytic leukemia. Written as DNA, the CDR3 is TGTGCCAGCAGCGAAGACCGGTCCTACGAGCAGTACTTC. Translation gives CASSEDRSYEQYF.